Listed here are 10 T cell receptor beta chains from one sample, sequenced in a study of blood T cell repertoires in COVID-19 (dated by TCRdb to the early 2020s). The method behind the library was the immunoSEQ multiplex PCR assay. TCRdb provides this immuneACCESS table in a form limited to in-frame rearrangements. Some clones are lacking; in checked studies, under half of them reflect an unresolved V gene, and why the rest are absent is not known. Present in this sample are 280,000 or so clones, over 75% of which were seen just once. The leading ten clones occupy 13% of the sample. Sequencing was done on a sample of peripheral blood. Receptors originate from a human donor in a cohort sampled during active COVID-19.

This chain joins TRBV28 and TRBJ1-5; TRBD1 is a possible D gene (5 bases). The CDR3 contains 14 residues. Germline values: CDR1 MDHEN, CDR2 SYDVKM. The V end was cut by 5 bases, the J end by 2 bases, with 10 bases between. CDR3 in amino acids: CASSPWGGNQPQHF. CDR3 coding DNA: TGTGCCAGCAGTCCGTGGGGGGGCAATCAGCCCCAGCATTTT.

The V gene is TRBV11-3, the J gene TRBJ1-5; D remains unclear. CDR3 length: 14 amino acids. Germline V gives CDR1 SGHNT, CDR2 YENEEA. The V gene lost 7 bases and the J gene lost 6 bases, with 16 bases spanning the gap. CDR3 nucleotides: TGTGCCAGCACCGCATTCGGGGAAGGTCAGCCCCAGCATTTT. Its protein product is CASTAFGEGQPQHF.

V gene TRBV27 combines with J gene TRBJ2-7; D is ambiguous. Germline V CDR1 and CDR2: MNHEY, SMNVEV (reference sequence). The V end was cut by 6 bases, the J end by 5 bases, with 20 bases between. This CDR3 has 15 residues. CDR3: CASSPRNLALDEQYF. The DNA for the CDR3 is TGTGCCAGCAGCCCCAGGAACCTCGCCTTGGACGAGCAGTACTTC.

This chain joins TRBV6-5 and TRBJ2-7; 10 bases agree with TRBD1. CDR3 length equals 13 residues. The V segment lost 8 bases and the J segment 5 bases; nucleotides outside the gene matches: 6. Germline CDR1 and CDR2: MNHEY and SVGAGI. CDR3 region: CASSRQGADEQYF. The CDR3 coding sequence is TGTGCCAGCTCCCGACAGGGGGCTGACGAGCAGTACTTC.

This sequence joins TRBV7-3 and TRBJ2-1; D call uncertain. The CDR3 loop spans 13 amino acids. Per germline, CDR1 SGHTA and CDR2 FQGTGA. Trimming removed 2 bases from V and 9 bases from J, with 11 bases in between. The CDR3 sequence: CASSLRIPSEQFF. The CDR3 DNA reads TGTGCCAGCAGCTTACGGATACCTAGTGAGCAGTTCTTC.

DNA of the CDR3: TGTGCCAGCAGCCTGGGGCCAGGACCCCATGGCTACACCTTC. It translates to CASSLGPGPHGYTF. The V and J genes are TRBV9 and TRBJ1-2; a possible D gene is TRBD1 (5 bases). This CDR3 spans 14 amino acids. Germline CDR1 is SGDLS and CDR2 is YYNGEE. Trimming took off 4 bases at V and 6 bases at J, with 16 bases between the two ends.

The chain is built from TRBV7-9 and TRBJ2-1, with 13 positions matching TRBD2. This CDR3 contains 18 residues. CDR1 is SEHNR, CDR2 FQNEAQ, per germline (reference sequence). V gave up 3 bases and J gave up 0 bases; unmatched junction bases: 5. CDR3 sequence reads: CASSLRTSGSPSYNEQFF. The CDR3 DNA sequence: TGTGCCAGCAGCTTGAGGACTAGCGGGAGTCCCTCCTACAATGAGCAGTTCTTC.

This chain joins TRBV21-1 and TRBJ2-2; the table's D call, TRBD2, was not checked against the DNA. TRBV21-1 is shown as a pseudogene. The CDR3 is made up of 15 amino acids. CDR3 nucleotides: TGTGCCAGCCGTCAAGGGGAGGAAAGCGGGAGTAAGCTGTTTTTT. Its protein is CASRQGEESGSKLFF.

V gene TRBV27 combines with J gene TRBJ1-5; D might be TRBD1 (5 bases). Germline V CDR1 and CDR2: MNHEY, SMNVEV (reference sequence). V was shortened by 5 bases and J by 4 bases, with 15 bases between the two germline ends. The CDR3 loop spans 15 amino acids. The CDR3 sequence: CASSRTTATNQPQHF. In DNA form, the CDR3 reads TGTGCCAGCAGTCGAACGACAGCCACTAATCAGCCCCAGCATTTT.

This chain connects TRBV7-2 to TRBJ2-7; 7 nucleotides line up with TRBD2. Per germline, CDR1 SGHTA and CDR2 FQGNSA. V lost 8 bases to trimming and J lost 5 bases; unmatched junction nucleotides: 15. The CDR3 consists of 15 residues. The CDR3 nucleotides read TGTGCCAGCGCAAAACAAGCGGGAATGACCAACGAGCAGTACTTC. Its translation: CASAKQAGMTNEQYF.